This T cell receptor (beta chain) comes out of a study of CD8 T cells in Susac syndrome. Random hexamers served to reverse transcribe about 0.5 to 1 ug RNA. A single record per CDR3 protein comes from TCRdb applying MiXCR to the immunoSEQ multiplex PCR reads. Found here are around 190,000 distinct CDR3 sequences, roughly 92% of them singletons; the top ten hold about 0.1%. The V gene's germline CDR1 is SQVTM and CDR2 ANQGSEA. The CDR3 runs 13 residues. V shed 7 bases and J 7 bases; nucleotides not matched to a gene: 7. This clonotype has only one observation. This sequence was found in a human donor in good health. Sequenced material: CD4+ T cells from PBMCs. The chain joins TRBV29-1 to TRBJ2-2; 9 positions agree with TRBD1. CDR3 region: CSAGTGYGGELFF. The CDR3 DNA sequence: TGCAGCGCCGGGACAGGGTATGGCGGGGAGCTGTTTTTT.